This T cell receptor (beta chain) emerged from a study of post-analysis software for immune sequencing data. Study background: Some patients lacked subtype; others had relapsing-remitting, secondary progressive or progressive-relapsing disease.

There are a few counts of this clonotype. Its antigen is still unknown. Notes on the study in general: Co-batched samples clustered tightly together by F measure. Significantly lower normalized Chao1 diversity was seen in multiple sclerosis patients than in controls. Among a handful of TRBV segments more frequent in patients than controls were TRBV5-6, TRBV5-1 and TRBV20-1.

Germline V gene sequence: CDR1 MGHDK, CDR2 SYGVNS. The junction had 20 bases not matched to a gene; V was cut back by 3 bases and J by 12 bases. The CDR3 length is 17 residues. Prepared TCR beta cDNA libraries contained unique molecular identifiers. Each batch of about 0.95 to 10 million T cells produced some 500,000 cDNA molecules. MiXCR, applied by TCRdb to the PCR reads, yields one record per CDR3 protein. Of roughly 200,000 distinct CDR3 sequences in the sample, over 25% are singletons; the top ten hold about 3.7%. Sequenced input: blood. The chain combines TRBV25-1 with TRBJ1-5, with TRBD1 matching 7 bases. This receptor was identified in a girl aged 2 to 17 with multiple sclerosis. The CDR3 loop is CASSDPPGTDPKDSQHF. The CDR3, as DNA: TGTGCCAGCAGTGACCCTCCTGGGACAGACCCTAAGGATAGCCAGCATTTT.